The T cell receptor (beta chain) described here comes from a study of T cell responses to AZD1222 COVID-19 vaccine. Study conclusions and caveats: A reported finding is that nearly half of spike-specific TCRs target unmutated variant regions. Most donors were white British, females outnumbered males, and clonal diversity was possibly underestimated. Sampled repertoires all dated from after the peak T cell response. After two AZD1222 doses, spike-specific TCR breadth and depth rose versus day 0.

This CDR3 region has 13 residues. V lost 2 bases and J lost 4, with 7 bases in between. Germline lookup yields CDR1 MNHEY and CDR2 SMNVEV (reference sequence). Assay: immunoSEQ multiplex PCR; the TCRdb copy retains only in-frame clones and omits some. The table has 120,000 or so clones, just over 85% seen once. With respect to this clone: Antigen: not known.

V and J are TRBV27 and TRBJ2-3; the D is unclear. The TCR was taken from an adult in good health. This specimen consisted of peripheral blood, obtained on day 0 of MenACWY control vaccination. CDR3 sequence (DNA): TGTGCCAGCAGTTTAAGCGCGCCAGATACGCAGTATTTT. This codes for CASSLSAPDTQYF.